The clone carrying this T cell receptor (beta chain) was observed at least ten times. Looked up from germline, CDR1 is SQVTM and CDR2 is ANQGSEA. The CDR3 loop spans 12 amino acids. The germline V and J ends were trimmed by 7 bases and 7 bases, with 16 bases remaining between them. This sample's time point: sample taken at primary tumor resection. Unsorted whole RNA from tumor, nontumor lung or frozen PBMC underwent sequencing. A total of under 80 untreated early-stage non-small cell lung cancer patients served as donors. The data are from a study of spatial heterogeneity in lung cancer. Study in general: The mean occurrence of each unique TCR and UMI combination in raw reads exceeded nine.

One entry per CDR3 protein, called by TCRdb with MiXCR from the 5' RACE reads. The sample includes some 22,000 distinct CDR3 sequences, 4.7% of them seen just once. The V gene is TRBV29-1, the J gene TRBJ2-5; no clear D gene. The sample here was PBMCs, taken at surgery. The origin of this receptor is a male donor with early-stage non-small cell lung cancer. The CDR3 region is CSADEWGGTQYF. The CDR3 DNA reads as TGCAGCGCCGACGAGTGGGGTGGGACCCAGTACTTC.